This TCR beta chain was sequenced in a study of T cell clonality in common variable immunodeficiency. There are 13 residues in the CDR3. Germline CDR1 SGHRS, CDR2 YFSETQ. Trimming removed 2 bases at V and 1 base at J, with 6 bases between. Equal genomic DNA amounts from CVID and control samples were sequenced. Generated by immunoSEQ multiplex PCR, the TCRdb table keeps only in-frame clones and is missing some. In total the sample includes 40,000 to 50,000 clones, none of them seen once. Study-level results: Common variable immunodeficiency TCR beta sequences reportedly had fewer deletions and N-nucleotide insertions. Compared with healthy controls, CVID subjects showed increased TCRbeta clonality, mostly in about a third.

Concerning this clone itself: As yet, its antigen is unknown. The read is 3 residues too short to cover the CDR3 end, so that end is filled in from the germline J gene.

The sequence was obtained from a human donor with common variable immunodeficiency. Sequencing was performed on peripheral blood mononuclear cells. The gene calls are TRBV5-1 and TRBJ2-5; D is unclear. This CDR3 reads CASSFTGQETQYF. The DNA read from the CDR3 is TGCGCCAGCAGCTTCACCGGCCAAGAGACC. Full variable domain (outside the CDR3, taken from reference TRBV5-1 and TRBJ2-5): KAGVTQTPRYLIKTRGQQVTLSCSPISGHRSVSWYQQTPGQGLQFLFEYFSETQRNKGNFPGRFSGRQFSNSRSEMNVSTLELGDSALYLCASSFTGQETQYFGPGTRLLVL.